Listed below are T cell receptor beta chains from one sample, sequenced in a study of blood T cell repertoires in COVID-19. Generated by immunoSEQ multiplex PCR, the TCRdb table keeps only in-frame clones and is missing some. The table lists more than 85,000 clones, over 70% of them singletons. Sequenced input: peripheral blood. These receptors all stem from a woman aged 50 to 60 with acute or convalescent COVID-19. CDR3s include the opening cysteine and the closing phenylalanine or tryptophan. D genes are given only for firm matches. Clone sizes are given selectively: once, few, many, or a class where the clone is expanded.

d_call | clone_size | j_call | v_call | cdr3_nt | cdr3_aa
TRBD1 | NA | TRBJ1-2 | TRBV11-2 | TGTGCCAGCAGCCAAACCCATACAGGGGCCCAGACGTATGGCTACACCTTC | CASSQTHTGAQTYGYTF
NA | few | TRBJ2-7 | TRBV27 | TGTGCCAGCAGGGGAGCTAGCTCCTACGAGCAGTACTTC | CASRGASSYEQYF
NA | NA | TRBJ1-5 | TRBV18 | TGTGCCAGCTCCCCCGGGGGGGCTAGCAATCAGCCCCAGCATTTT | CASSPGGASNQPQHF
NA | NA | TRBJ2-1 | TRBV27 | TGTGCCATCCCGTCCGGGGTGAACAATGAGCAGTTCTTC | CAIPSGVNNEQFF
NA | NA | TRBJ1-4 | TRBV28 | TGTGCCAGCAGTTTGATCCAGGGCTTGAATGAAAAACTGTTTTTT | CASSLIQGLNEKLFF
TRBD1 | few | TRBJ2-2 | TRBV5-1 | TGCGCCAGCAGCCCCGGGACAGGGAAAACCGGGGAGCTGTTTTTT | CASSPGTGKTGELFF
TRBD1 | few | TRBJ1-5 | TRBV7-8 | TGTGCCAGCAGCTTAAGACAGGGGGCCAATCAGCCCCAGCATTTT | CASSLRQGANQPQHF
TRBD2 | NA | TRBJ2-1 | TRBV7-9 | TGTGCCAGCAGCCCAGGACTAGCGGGGGGGCGTGAGCAGTTCTTC | CASSPGLAGGREQFF
TRBD1 | NA | TRBJ2-7 | TRBV6-5 | TGTGCCAGCACCAGGGACAGGGTGAGGAGCGAGCAGTACTTC | CASTRDRVRSEQYF
TRBD2 | NA | TRBJ2-5 | TRBV27 | TGTGCCAGCAGTCCGGGAGGAGAGACCCAGTACTTC | CASSPGGETQYF
TRBD1 | NA | TRBJ2-7 | TRBV28 | TGTGCCAGCACTCTCTCCGACCCCGGGACAGGGGCCTACGAGCAGTACTTC | CASTLSDPGTGAYEQYF
TRBD1 | NA | TRBJ1-5 | TRBV5-4 | TGTGCCAGCAGTCCTGATCCCCGGACAGGGGATCCTCAGCCCCAGCATTTT | CASSPDPRTGDPQPQHF
NA | NA | TRBJ2-5 | TRBV15 | TGTGCCACCAGCAGAGATCATTTGGAGACCCAGTACTTC | CATSRDHLETQYF
TRBD1 | NA | TRBJ2-5 | TRBV7-6 | TGTGCCAGCAGCCTAGGACAGGGGGGGGTTCAAGAGACCCAGTACTTC | CASSLGQGGVQETQYF
TRBD1 | NA | TRBJ2-3 | TRBV5-1 | TGCGCCAGCAGCGGAAGACAGGGGGCCCTCACAGATACGCAGTATTTT | CASSGRQGALTDTQYF
NA | few | TRBJ1-3 | TRBV2 | TGTGCCAGCAGGGCAGGGGTTTACTCTGGAAACACCATATATTTT | CASRAGVYSGNTIYF
NA | once | TRBJ1-5 | TRBV5-5 | TGTGCCAGCAGCCGGAACAGTGATAGCAATCAGCCCCAGCATTTT | CASSRNSDSNQPQHF
TRBD2 | NA | TRBJ2-1 | TRBV10-3 | TGTGCCATCAGTGAGCTGAGCGGGGTCTACAATGAGCAGTTCTTC | CAISELSGVYNEQFF
NA | NA | TRBJ1-4 | TRBV28 | TGTGCCAGCTGGGCAGCAGAAAATGAAAAACTGTTTTTT | CASWAAENEKLFF
TRBD2 | NA | TRBJ2-7 | TRBV5-1 | TGCGCCAGCAGCTTGAGCTCGGGGGGGCAGTTTGGCGAGCAGTACTTC | CASSLSSGGQFGEQYF
NA | NA | TRBJ2-3 | TRBV6-2/TRBV6-3 | TGTGCCAGCAGTAACTCGCTGGCGGGGGCCCCGGATACGCAGTATTTT | CASSNSLAGAPDTQYF
NA | NA | TRBJ1-2 | TRBV28 | TGTGCCAGCAGTGGGGGGGGCCGGTATGGCTACACCTTC | CASSGGGRYGYTF
TRBD1 | few | TRBJ1-4 | TRBV6-6 | TGTGCCAGCAGTGCCGAGGACAGGGGAAAACTGTTTTTT | CASSAEDRGKLFF
TRBD2 | NA | TRBJ2-2 | TRBV7-6 | TGTGCCAGCAGCCGCGGGGGGGCGGCCGGGGAGCTGTTTTTT | CASSRGGAAGELFF
NA | NA | TRBJ1-5 | TRBV28 | TGTGCCAGCAGTCCATCGACCCGGGGAAGCAATCAGCCCCAGCATTTT | CASSPSTRGSNQPQHF
NA | NA | TRBJ1-2 | TRBV5-4 | TGTGCCAGCAGCTTGGTGGAAGGGGCGCAAGATGGCTACACCTTC | CASSLVEGAQDGYTF
NA | NA | TRBJ2-5 | TRBV6-5 | TGTGCCAGCAGGAGGACTTTTCAAGAGACCCAGTACTTC | CASRRTFQETQYF
NA | NA | TRBJ1-2 | TRBV19 | TGTGCCAGTAGACCACGCGGGGCGCCGGGGCTAGGCTACACCTTC | CASRPRGAPGLGYTF
NA | few | TRBJ1-4 | TRBV11-2 | TGTGCCAGCAGCTTTACTAACAGGGTCGACAATGAAAAACTGTTTTTT | CASSFTNRVDNEKLFF
NA | NA | TRBJ1-4 | TRBV19 | TGTGCCAGTAGTTCGACAGGCAGCTCTAATGAAAAACTGTTTTTT | CASSSTGSSNEKLFF
TRBD1 | NA | TRBJ1-4 | TRBV28 | TGTGCCAGCAGTTCCTCCCCGACAGGGCGGGAAAAACTGTTTTTT | CASSSSPTGREKLFF
NA | NA | TRBJ1-2 | TRBV7-2 | TGTGCCAGCAGCTTATTGCGGGGGTCCGGTGGCTACACCTTC | CASSLLRGSGGYTF
NA | NA | TRBJ1-5 | TRBV6-6 | TGTGCCAGCAGTTACCAAGGGGGTAATCAGCCCCAGCATTTT | CASSYQGGNQPQHF
NA | NA | TRBJ1-1 | TRBV11-3 | TGTGCCAGCAGCTTGGGCCCGAACACTGAAGCTTTCTTT | CASSLGPNTEAFF
NA | NA | TRBJ1-3 | TRBV18 | TGTGCCAGCTCACCACGACAGGAGGCCTCTGGAAACACCATATATTTT | CASSPRQEASGNTIYF
TRBD1 | NA | TRBJ1-2 | TRBV11-1 | TGTGCCAGCGGGACAGGGTCGTCCTATGGCTACACCTTC | CASGTGSSYGYTF
NA | NA | TRBJ1-1 | TRBV5-1 | TGCGCCAGCAGCTACGGCCCGGGAGGGGCTGAAGCTTTCTTT | CASSYGPGGAEAFF
NA | medium-sized | TRBJ1-6 | TRBV2 | TGTGCCAGCAGTGAACGAGGGGGGAGGGGTTCACCCCTCCACTTT | CASSERGGRGSPLHF
TRBD2 | NA | TRBJ2-1 | TRBV7-3 | TGTGCCAGCAGCGAGGGAGTTAGCGGGGTTTCCGATGAGCAGTTCTTC | CASSEGVSGVSDEQFF
NA | NA | TRBJ2-6 | TRBV9 | TGTGCCAGCAGCGCCCCAGGAGGGAGTAGAGGGGCCAACGTCCTGACTTTC | CASSAPGGSRGANVLTF